The count of the clone carrying this T cell receptor (beta chain) is one. The germline V and J ends were trimmed by 2 bases and 0 bases, with 4 bases remaining between them. The CDR3 length is 13 residues. CDR1 SEHNR and CDR2 FQNEAQ come from the germline V gene (reference sequence). Sequencing was performed with immunoSEQ multiplex PCR; in TCRdb, only in-frame clones are kept and a portion is missing. The sample has fewer than 65,000 clones, 79% seen once; the top ten hold under 13%. This entry comes from a study of OX40 agonist ivuxolimab in advanced cancers. Looking at the study overall: At doses from 0.01 to 10 mg/kg, patients were given intravenous ivuxolimab every 2 weeks. Under the entry rules, prior anti-PD-1, anti-PD-L1 or anti-CTLA-4 therapy was allowed, and 35% to 40% had some.

The sample was CD4+ or CD8+ T cells sorted from blood, taken in a trial of the OX40 agonist ivuxolimab. This TCR was recovered from an adult with an advanced solid tumor such as melanoma, head and neck, liver or kidney cancer. J is TRBJ1-1 and V is TRBV7-9, with D unresolved. CDR3 DNA: TGTGCCAGCAGCTTACTGATGAACACTGAAGCTTTCTTT. This encodes CASSLLMNTEAFF.